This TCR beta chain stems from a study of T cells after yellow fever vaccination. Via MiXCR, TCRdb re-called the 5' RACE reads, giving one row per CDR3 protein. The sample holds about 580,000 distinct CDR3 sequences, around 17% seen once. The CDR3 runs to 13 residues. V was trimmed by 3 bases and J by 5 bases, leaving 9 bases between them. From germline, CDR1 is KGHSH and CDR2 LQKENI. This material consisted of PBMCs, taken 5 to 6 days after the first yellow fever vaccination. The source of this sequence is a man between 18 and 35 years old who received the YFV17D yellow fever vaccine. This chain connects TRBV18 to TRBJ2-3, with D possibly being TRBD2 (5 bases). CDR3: CASSPHAGDTQYF. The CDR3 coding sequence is TGTGCCAGCTCACCCCATGCGGGAGATACGCAGTATTTT.